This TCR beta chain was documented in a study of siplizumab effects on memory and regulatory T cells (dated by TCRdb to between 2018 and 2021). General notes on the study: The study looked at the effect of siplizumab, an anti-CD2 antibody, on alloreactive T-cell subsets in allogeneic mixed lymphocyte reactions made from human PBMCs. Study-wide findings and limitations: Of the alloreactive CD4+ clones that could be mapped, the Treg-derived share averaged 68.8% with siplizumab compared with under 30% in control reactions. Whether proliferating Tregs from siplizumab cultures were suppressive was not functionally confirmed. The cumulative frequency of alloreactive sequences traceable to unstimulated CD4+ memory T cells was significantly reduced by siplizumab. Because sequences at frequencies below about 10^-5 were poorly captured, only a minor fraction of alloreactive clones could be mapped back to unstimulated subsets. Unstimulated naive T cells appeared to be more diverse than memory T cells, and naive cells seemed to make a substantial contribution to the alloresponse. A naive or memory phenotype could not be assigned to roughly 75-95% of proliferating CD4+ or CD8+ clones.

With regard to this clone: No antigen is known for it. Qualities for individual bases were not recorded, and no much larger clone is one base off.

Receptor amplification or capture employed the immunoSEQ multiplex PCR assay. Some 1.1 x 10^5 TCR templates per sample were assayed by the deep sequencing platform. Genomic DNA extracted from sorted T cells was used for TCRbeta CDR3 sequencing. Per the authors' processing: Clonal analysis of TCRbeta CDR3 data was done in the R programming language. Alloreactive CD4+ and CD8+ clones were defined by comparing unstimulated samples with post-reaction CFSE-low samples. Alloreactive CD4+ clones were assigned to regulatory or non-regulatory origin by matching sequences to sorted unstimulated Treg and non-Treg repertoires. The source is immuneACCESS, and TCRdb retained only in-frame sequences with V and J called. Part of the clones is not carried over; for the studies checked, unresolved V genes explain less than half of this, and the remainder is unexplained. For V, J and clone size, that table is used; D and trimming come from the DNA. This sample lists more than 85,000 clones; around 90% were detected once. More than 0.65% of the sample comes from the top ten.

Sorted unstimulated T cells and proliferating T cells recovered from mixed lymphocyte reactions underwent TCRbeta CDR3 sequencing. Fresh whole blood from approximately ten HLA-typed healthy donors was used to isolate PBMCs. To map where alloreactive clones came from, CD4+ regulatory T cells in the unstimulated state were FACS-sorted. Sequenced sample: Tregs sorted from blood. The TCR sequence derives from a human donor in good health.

The nucleotides are TGCGCCAGCAGCTTATTGCAGGGGGCAGGTACGCAGTATTTT. This yields the protein CASSLLQGAGTQYF. The chain is made from TRBV5-1 and TRBJ2-3, with 8 bases aligning to TRBD1. From a lookup of the germline V gene, CDR1 and CDR2 are SGHRS and YFSETQ. The CDR3 goes from the cysteine to the phenylalanine over 14 residues. Of all the DNA, just the CDR3 is kept, 42 bases in frame from base 1. Trimming removed 2 bases from V and 8 bases from J; the gene matches leave 7 bases unexplained.